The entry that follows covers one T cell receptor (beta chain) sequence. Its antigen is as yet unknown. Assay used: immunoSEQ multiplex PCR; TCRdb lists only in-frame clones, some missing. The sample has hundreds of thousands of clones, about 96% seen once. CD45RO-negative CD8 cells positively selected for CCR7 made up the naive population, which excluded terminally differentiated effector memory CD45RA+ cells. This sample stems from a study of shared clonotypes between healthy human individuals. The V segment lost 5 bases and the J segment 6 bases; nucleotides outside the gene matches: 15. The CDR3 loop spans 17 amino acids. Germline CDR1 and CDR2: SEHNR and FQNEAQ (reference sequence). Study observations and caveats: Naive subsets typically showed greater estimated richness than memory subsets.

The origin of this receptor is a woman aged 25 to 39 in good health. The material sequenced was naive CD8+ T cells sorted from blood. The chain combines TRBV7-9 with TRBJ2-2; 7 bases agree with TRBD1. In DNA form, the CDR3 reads TGTGCCAGCAGCGGGCGGACTGGGACAGAAAGGCCCGGGGAGCTGTTTTTT. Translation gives CASSGRTGTERPGELFF.